These 28 T cell receptor beta chains were all obtained from the same sample, sequenced in a study of OX40 agonist ivuxolimab in advanced cancers. Sequencing used immunoSEQ multiplex PCR; TCRdb keeps in-frame clones, though not all of them. The table records nearly 45,000 clones, 80% of them present only once. The source was CD4+ or CD8+ T cells sorted from blood, collected in a trial of the OX40 agonist ivuxolimab. These receptors originate from an adult with an advanced solid tumor such as melanoma, head and neck, liver or kidney cancer.

This chain links TRBV9 with TRBJ2-4; D remains ambiguous. The CDR3 runs 16 residues. Trimming left V 0 bases short and J 7 bases short, with 17 bases between. Germline assignment: CDR1 SGDLS and CDR2 YYNGEE. In DNA, the CDR3 is TGTGCCAGCAGCGTAGGGTCTGACAAATACACGAACATTCAGTACTTC. Protein sequence: CASSVGSDKYTNIQYF.

This chain connects TRBV6-5 to TRBJ2-5; D is perhaps TRBD2 (5 bases). Germline CDR1 reads MNHEY; CDR2 reads SVGAGI. The V gene lost 0 bases and the J gene lost 4 bases, with 12 bases spanning the gap. The CDR3 is 15 amino acids. The CDR3 region is CASSYSLRVGETQYF. As DNA, the CDR3 is TGTGCCAGCAGTTACTCATTGCGGGTAGGAGAGACCCAGTACTTC.

The gene calls are TRBV7-9 and TRBJ1-6; D gene unclear. V was shortened by 4 bases and J by 0 bases, with 7 bases between the two germline ends. The CDR3 extends over 15 amino acids. Germline CDR1 SEHNR, CDR2 FQNEAQ (reference sequence). The chain's CDR3 is CASSSGVSYNSPLHF. In DNA form, the CDR3 reads TGTGCCAGCAGCTCCGGAGTCTCCTATAATTCACCCCTCCACTTT.

V and J are TRBV5-1 and TRBJ2-7; 9 bases are a match to TRBD1. The CDR3 is 14 amino acids. Germline lookup yields CDR1 SGHRS and CDR2 YFSETQ. Unmatched junction bases numbered 4, after V lost 2 bases and J lost 4 bases. CDR3 sequence: CASSFPDRGYEQYF. The CDR3 DNA is TGCGCCAGCAGCTTCCCTGACAGGGGGTACGAGCAGTACTTC. The full variable domain, its missing parts supplied by reference TRBV5-1 and TRBJ2-7, is KAGVTQTPRYLIKTRGQQVTLSCSPISGHRSVSWYQQTPGQGLQFLFEYFSETQRNKGNFPGRFSGRQFSNSRSEMNVSTLELGDSALYLCASSFPDRGYEQYFGPGTRLTVT.

The chain has TRBV5-1 and TRBJ2-7; TRBD2 aligns across 14 bases. The V and J ends lost 2 bases and 2 bases, in that order; junction bases with no gene match: 6. The CDR3 consists of 17 residues. Per the germline V gene, CDR1 is SGHRS and CDR2 is YFSETQ. CDR3 nucleotide sequence: TGCGCCAGCAGCTTTCAGACTAGCGGGAGGGAACCCTACGAGCAGTACTTC. It yields the protein CASSFQTSGREPYEQYF.

The chain has TRBV28 and TRBJ2-7; 7 positions match TRBD2. CDR3 length: 15 residues. V dropped 6 bases and J dropped 2; count of bases not matched to a gene: 10. Germline-derived CDR1 and CDR2 are MDHEN and SYDVKM. The CDR3 region is CASSRILGRAYEQYF. In nucleotides, the CDR3 is TGTGCCAGCAGCCGCATATTGGGGAGGGCCTACGAGCAGTACTTC.

The genes are TRBV28 and TRBJ2-5; 12 nucleotides match TRBD2. With 7 bases clipped from V and 4 bases from J, the junction kept 22 bases outside the gene matches. The CDR3 contains 20 residues. CDR1 is MDHEN and CDR2 is SYDVKM in the germline V gene. The CDR3 DNA reads TGTGCCAGCAAGGGTCGAAGACAGGGCATGCCTAGCGGGAGGGGAGAGACCCAGTACTTC. Encoded protein: CASKGRRQGMPSGRGETQYF.

The genes are TRBV9 and TRBJ2-3; D tentatively reads TRBD1 or TRBD2 (6 bases each). The V gene lost 0 bases and the J gene lost 1 base, with 15 bases spanning the gap. The CDR3 has 17 amino acids. The V gene's germline CDR1 is SGDLS and CDR2 YYNGEE. CDR3 in amino acids: CASSVGVRGVRTDTQYF. CDR3 DNA: TGTGCCAGCAGCGTAGGGGTTAGGGGGGTTCGCACAGATACGCAGTATTTT.

The chain has TRBV7-2 and TRBJ1-2; tentative D call: TRBD1 (5 bases). This CDR3 has 14 amino acids. V lost 4 bases, J lost 6 bases, and 15 bases lay in between. The germline V gene has CDR1 SGHTA and CDR2 FQGNSA. CDR3: CASSWGGTTNGYTF. Here the CDR3 DNA reads TGTGCCAGCAGCTGGGGGGGAACGACGAATGGCTACACCTTC. Full variable domain (remainder filled in from reference TRBV7-2 and TRBJ1-2): GAGVSQSPSNKVTEKGKDVELRCDPISGHTALYWYRQSLGQGLEFLIYFQGNSAPDKSGLPSDRFSAERTGGSVSTLTIQRTQQEDSAVYLCASSWGGTTNGYTFGSGTRLTVV.

J is TRBJ1-2 and V is TRBV28, with D uncertain. Germline assignment: CDR1 MDHEN and CDR2 SYDVKM. The CDR3 is 14 amino acids. V was pared by 4 bases and J by 0 bases, with 9 bases between. In DNA form, the CDR3 reads TGTGCCAGCAGTTGGGTGCAAGCTAACTATGGCTACACCTTC. It yields the protein CASSWVQANYGYTF.

V usage is TRBV4-3 and J usage is TRBJ2-7, with TRBD2 as a possible D gene (6 bases). Germline V gene lookup returns CDR1 LGHNA and CDR2 YSLEER. V was shortened by 3 bases and J by 2 bases, with 11 bases between the two germline ends. The length of the CDR3 is 14 residues. CDR3 coding DNA: TGCGCCAGCAGCCACGACGGGACTGCCTACGAGCAGTACTTC. Encoded protein: CASSHDGTAYEQYF.

This chain connects TRBV18 to TRBJ2-3; no clear D gene. In germline, CDR1 is KGHSH, CDR2 LQKENI. This CDR3 spans 13 amino acids. Trimming cost V 2 bases and J 4 bases, with 7 bases left between them. The CDR3 here is CASSPNDADTQYF. The CDR3 DNA is TGTGCCAGCTCACCAAACGACGCAGATACGCAGTATTTT.

The chain is built from TRBV15 and TRBJ2-5, with D perhaps TRBD2 (6 bases). The CDR3 totals 14 residues. Trimming removed 2 bases from V and 5 bases from J, with 12 bases in between. Germline lookup yields CDR1 LNHNV and CDR2 YYDKDF (reference sequence). The CDR3 DNA follows: TGTGCCACCAGCAGAACGGGGGTCGTGGAGACCCAGTACTTC. Its protein product is CATSRTGVVETQYF.

The chain is built from TRBV5-1 and TRBJ2-7; TRBD1 agrees at 10 bases. The CDR3 consists of 14 residues. Germline CDR1 is SGHRS and CDR2 is YFSETQ. Germline trimming cut 4 bases from V and 6 bases from J; bases unmatched to any gene: 7. The CDR3 here is CASSQGQGWGEQYF. For the CDR3, the DNA is TGCGCCAGCAGCCAGGGACAGGGGTGGGGCGAGCAGTACTTC.

The rearrangement links TRBV9 to TRBJ1-5, with 7 bases lining up with TRBD1. The CDR3 length is 15 residues. Germline trimming cut 4 bases from V and 4 bases from J; bases unmatched to any gene: 8. Per germline, CDR1 SGDLS and CDR2 YYNGEE. The CDR3 nucleotides read TGTGCCAGCAGCCCCCGGGACAGCCTTAATCAGCCCCAGCATTTT. It specifies CASSPRDSLNQPQHF.

The CDR3 sequence: CASSPLAGGNTGELFF. CDR3 sequence (DNA): TGCGCCAGCAGCCCACTAGCGGGGGGGAACACCGGGGAGCTGTTTTTT. The chain employs TRBV5-1 and TRBJ2-2, with 12 nucleotides matching TRBD2. J gave up 1 base and V 4 bases, and 2 bases lay outside the gene matches. This CDR3 contains 16 residues. Looked up from germline, CDR1 is SGHRS and CDR2 is YFSETQ.

This clone was counted a few times. V usage is TRBV19 and J usage is TRBJ1-5; D ambiguous. CDR3 length: 13 amino acids. Germline V gene sequence: CDR1 LNHDA, CDR2 SQIVND (reference sequence). V shed 5 bases and J shed 6 bases, with 11 bases lying between them. The chain's CDR3 is CASSSGIRQPQHF. CDR3 nucleotide sequence: TGTGCCAGTAGTTCGGGGATTCGTCAGCCCCAGCATTTT. Based on the CDR3 plus reference TRBV19 and TRBJ1-5, the full variable domain is DGGITQSPKYLFRKEGQNVTLSCEQNLNHDAMYWYRQDPGQGLRLIYYSQIVNDFQKGDIAEGYSVSREKKESFPLTVTSAQKNPTAFYLCASSSGIRQPQHFGDGTRLSIL.

The CDR3 DNA is TGTGCCAGCAGGGGGACAGGGTTCGCTGGAAACACCATATATTTT. Its translation is CASRGTGFAGNTIYF. This chain connects TRBV6-6 to TRBJ1-3; TRBD1 matches 9 bases. CDR1 is MNHNY and CDR2 is SVGAGI in the germline V gene (reference sequence). Trimming removed 6 bases from V and 2 bases from J; junction bases left unmatched: 5. The CDR3 totals 15 residues.

The chain combines TRBV18 with TRBJ1-2; D not resolved. The CDR3 spans 13 residues. Trimming took 6 bases from V and 4 from J, leaving 12 bases between them. CDR1 is KGHSH and CDR2 is LQKENI in the germline V gene. CDR3 in DNA: TGTGCCAGCTCCCCGGGGAGAACCTATGGCTACACCTTC. It codes for CASSPGRTYGYTF.

V is TRBV4-3 and J is TRBJ2-5, with no clear D. Gene TRBJ2-7 matches the end of the DNA better, so the J call may be wrong. The CDR3 is made up of 19 amino acids. Germline CDR1 LGHNA, CDR2 YSLEER. CDR3 region: CASSQDYGQRLQLTYEQYF. The CDR3, as DNA: TGCGCCAGCAGCCAAGATTACGGGCAGCGATTACAGTTAACCTACGAGCAGTACTTC.

This rearrangement joins TRBV5-1 to TRBJ1-5; D gene uncertain. The germline CDR1 and CDR2 sequences are SGHRS and YFSETQ. V lost 0 bases to trimming and J lost 3 bases, with 4 bases between them. CDR3 length equals 13 residues. CDR3 sequence (DNA): TGCGCCAGCAGCTTGGAGGCCAATCAGCCCCAGCATTTT. As protein: CASSLEANQPQHF.

The chain combines TRBV5-4 with TRBJ1-1; D gene uncertain. The germline V gene encodes CDR1 SGHNT and CDR2 YYREEE (reference sequence). Trimming took 0 bases from V and 7 from J, leaving 7 bases between them. The CDR3 loop spans 12 amino acids. The CDR3 reads CASSLGSGEAFF. CDR3 nucleotide sequence: TGTGCCAGCAGCTTGGGCTCAGGTGAAGCTTTCTTT.

This clone was counted between two and nine times. This rearrangement joins TRBV19 to TRBJ2-7; 8 nucleotides match TRBD1. The germline gives CDR1 LNHDA, CDR2 SQIVND (reference sequence). The CDR3 length is 14 residues. V was clipped by 7 bases and J by 4 bases; unmatched bases: 9. CDR3 amino acids: CASTGGAGTYEQYF. The CDR3 bases are TGTGCCAGTACAGGGGGCGCGGGAACTTACGAGCAGTACTTC.

This chain links TRBV6-6 with TRBJ1-1; D not resolved. The CDR3 covers 14 residues. The germline gives CDR1 MNHNY, CDR2 SVGAGI (reference sequence). The germline V and J ends were trimmed by 4 bases and 1 base, with 10 bases remaining between them. DNA of the CDR3: TGTGCCAGCAGTTCGCCGGACGGGAACACTGAAGCTTTCTTT. The encoded protein is CASSSPDGNTEAFF.

The chain couples TRBV7-2 to TRBJ1-5, with 7 bases aligning to TRBD1. The length of the CDR3 is 13 residues. CDR1 and CDR2 (germline): SGHTA, FQGNSA. After removal of 4 bases from V and 4 bases from J, the junction contained 1 base not matched to a gene. CDR3 protein: CASSSQGNQPQHF. CDR3 nucleotide sequence: TGTGCCAGCAGCTCACAGGGGAATCAGCCCCAGCATTTT.

V gene TRBV2 combines with J gene TRBJ2-5; D remains unclear. The J call may not be correct, given that the DNA end is closer to TRBJ2-7. CDR3 length equals 13 residues. Looked up from germline, CDR1 is SNHLY and CDR2 is FYNNEI. The CDR3 DNA reads as TGTGCCAGCAGTACCGACTTACTTTACGAGCAGTACTTC. Protein product: CASSTDLLYEQYF.

The rearrangement joins TRBV2 to TRBJ1-5; possible D gene TRBD1, 5 bases. The CDR3 covers 16 residues. With 6 bases removed from V and 0 bases from J, the gap between germline ends came to 15 bases. Germline V gene sequence: CDR1 SNHLY, CDR2 FYNNEI. The DNA of the CDR3 is TGTGCCAGCAGACCCGGTAGGGGCTATAGCAATCAGCCCCAGCATTTT. Its protein product is CASRPGRGYSNQPQHF.

This chain joins TRBV11-2 and TRBJ2-7; the D is unclear. Trimming shortened V by 5 bases and J by 4 bases, and 15 bases separated the two germline ends. There are 14 residues in the CDR3. In germline, CDR1 is SGHAT, CDR2 FQNNGV. The CDR3 nucleotides are TGTGCCAGCAGCACCCCGACTGGCAGTTACGAGCAGTACTTC. It specifies CASSTPTGSYEQYF.